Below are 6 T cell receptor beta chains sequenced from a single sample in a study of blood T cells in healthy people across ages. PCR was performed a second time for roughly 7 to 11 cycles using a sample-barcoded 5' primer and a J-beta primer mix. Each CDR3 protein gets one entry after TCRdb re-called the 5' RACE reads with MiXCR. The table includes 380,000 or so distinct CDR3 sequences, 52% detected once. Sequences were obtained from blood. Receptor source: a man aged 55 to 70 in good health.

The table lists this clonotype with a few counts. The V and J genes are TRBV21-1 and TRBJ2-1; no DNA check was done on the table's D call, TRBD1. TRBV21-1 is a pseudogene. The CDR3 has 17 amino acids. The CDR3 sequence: CASSLPLTGVRNNEQFF. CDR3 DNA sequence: TGTGCCAGCAGCCTCCCTCTAACAGGGGTGAGGAACAATGAGCAGTTCTTC.

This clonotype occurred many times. The CDR3: CASSLRTGTGGQPQHF. CDR3 bases: TGTGCCAGCAGTTTGCGCACCGGGACAGGGGGGCAGCCCCAGCATTTT. J is TRBJ1-5 and V is TRBV28; 11 bases match TRBD1. V was pared by 3 bases and J by 7 bases, with 8 bases of the junction left unmatched. Looked up from germline, CDR1 is MDHEN and CDR2 is SYDVKM. CDR3 length: 16 residues.

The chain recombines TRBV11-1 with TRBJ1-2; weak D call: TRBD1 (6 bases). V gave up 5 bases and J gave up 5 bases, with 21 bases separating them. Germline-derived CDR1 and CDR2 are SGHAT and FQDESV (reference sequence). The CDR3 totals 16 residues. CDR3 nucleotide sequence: TGTGCCAGCAGCCCTAGGGGGGCTGGGACACCGTATGGCTACACCTTC. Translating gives CASSPRGAGTPYGYTF. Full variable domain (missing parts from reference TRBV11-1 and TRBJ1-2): EAEVAQSPRYKITEKSQAVAFWCDPISGHATLYWYRQILGQGPELLVQFQDESVVDDSQLPKDRFSAERLKGVDSTLKIQPAELGDSAMYLCASSPRGAGTPYGYTFGSGTRLTVV.

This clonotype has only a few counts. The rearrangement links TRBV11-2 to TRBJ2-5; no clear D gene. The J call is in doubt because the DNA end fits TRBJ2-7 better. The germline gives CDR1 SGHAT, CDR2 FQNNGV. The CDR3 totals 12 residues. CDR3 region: CASTSVTFEQYF. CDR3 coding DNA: TGTGCCAGCACCTCGGTGACATTCGAGCAGTACTTC.

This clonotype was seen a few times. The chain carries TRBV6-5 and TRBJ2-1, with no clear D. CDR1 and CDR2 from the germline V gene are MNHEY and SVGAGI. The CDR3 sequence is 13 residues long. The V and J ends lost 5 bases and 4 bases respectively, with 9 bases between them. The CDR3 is CASSDTTYNEQFF. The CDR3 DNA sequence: TGTGCCAGCAGTGATACGACATACAATGAGCAGTTCTTC.

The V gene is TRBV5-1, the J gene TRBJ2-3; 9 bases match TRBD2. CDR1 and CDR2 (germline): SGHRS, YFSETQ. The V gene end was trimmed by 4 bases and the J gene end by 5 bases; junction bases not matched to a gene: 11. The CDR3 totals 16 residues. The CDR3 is CASSKGSSGTGDTQYF. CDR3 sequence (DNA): TGCGCCAGCAGCAAGGGTTCTAGCGGGACCGGAGATACGCAGTATTTT.